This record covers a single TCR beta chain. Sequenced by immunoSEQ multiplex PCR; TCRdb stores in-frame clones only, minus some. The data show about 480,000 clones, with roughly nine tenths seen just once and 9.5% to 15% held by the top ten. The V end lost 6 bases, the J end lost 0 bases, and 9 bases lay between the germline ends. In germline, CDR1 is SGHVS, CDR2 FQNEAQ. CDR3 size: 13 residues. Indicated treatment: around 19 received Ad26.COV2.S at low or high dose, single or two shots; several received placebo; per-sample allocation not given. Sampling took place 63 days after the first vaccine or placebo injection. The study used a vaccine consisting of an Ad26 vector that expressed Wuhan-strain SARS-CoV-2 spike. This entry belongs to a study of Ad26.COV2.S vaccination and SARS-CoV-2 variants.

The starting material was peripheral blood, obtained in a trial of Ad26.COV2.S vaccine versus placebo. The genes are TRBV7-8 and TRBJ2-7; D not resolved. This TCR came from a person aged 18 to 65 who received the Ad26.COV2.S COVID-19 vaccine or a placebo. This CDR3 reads CASSKAHSYEQYF. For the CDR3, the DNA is TGTGCCAGCAGTAAGGCGCACTCCTACGAGCAGTACTTC. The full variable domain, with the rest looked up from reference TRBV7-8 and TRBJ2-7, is GAGVSQSPRYKVAKRGQDVALRCDPISGHVSLFWYQQALGQGPEFLTYFQNEAQLDKSGLPSDRFFAERPEGSVSTLKIQRTQQEDSAVYLCASSKAHSYEQYFGPGTRLTVT.